In this sample, the clone carrying this T cell receptor (beta chain) turned up a few times. Amplification yielded TCR beta CDR3 regions, with RNA transcripts as the source. The HTBI primer set drove a first-round RT-PCR of the TCR CDR3. TCRdb re-analysed the multiplex PCR reads in MiXCR, keeping a single row per CDR3 protein. The table includes 750,000 to 900,000 distinct CDR3 sequences, 38% detected once. The data originate from a study of T cells in Graves' hyperthyroidism and ophthalmopathy. The CDR3 is 15 residues long. V lost 0 bases to trimming and J lost 5 bases, with 16 bases between them. Germline V gives CDR1 DFQATT, CDR2 SNEGSKA (reference sequence).

V usage is TRBV20-1 and J usage is TRBJ2-5; D remains ambiguous. Material for sequencing was blood. The TCR originated in a man aged 18 to 29 with Graves' hyperthyroidism. CDR3 nucleotides: TGCAGTGCTAGAGAAGGTTTTATGGGTAGGGAGACCCAGTACTTC. Its protein is CSAREGFMGRETQYF.